This paragraph covers one TCR beta chain sequence. Antigen: not known. These data are taken from a study of cytomegalovirus exposure and HLA in healthy donors. Whole-study results and caveats: Roughly even sequencing depth across donors was the assumption behind the presence/absence analyses. The listing of 150 or so TCR beta chains classed them as cytomegalovirus-associated.

V dropped 3 bases and J dropped 10; count of bases not matched to a gene: 15. Looked up from germline, CDR1 is LNHNV and CDR2 is YYDKDF (reference sequence). This CDR3 is 17 amino acids long. Both 60 Vbeta primers and 13 Jbeta primers went into the PCR. Repertoires were generated with immunoSEQ multiplex PCR, while TCRdb's copy carries only in-frame clones and drops some. The ten top clones account for 15% to 20%, within a sample of 68,000 or so clones. The sequence was obtained from a boy aged 5-17 years in good health and CMV-seronegative. The rearrangement joins TRBV15 to TRBJ2-1; 10 bases agree with TRBD2. Sequenced: PBMCs. The CDR3 DNA reads TGTGCCACCAGCAGGGAACTGAGCGGGGGGGGTCTCGGCGAGCAGTTCTTC. Its translation is CATSRELSGGGLGEQFF.